This T cell receptor (beta chain) originates from a study of beta chain features in type 1 diabetes. The sequenced template was cDNA made from the entire isolated RNA. Sequencing used immunoSEQ multiplex PCR; TCRdb keeps in-frame clones, though not all of them. The sample records hundreds of thousands of clones, around 15% being singletons. The CDR3 has 13 residues. The germline CDR1 and CDR2 sequences are SGHTA and FQGNSA. Trimming removed 2 bases at V and 6 bases at J, with 9 bases between. Study-wide results and caveats: When Type 1 diabetes patients were examined, their TCRB CDR3s proved moderately but significantly shorter in all four CD4+ subsets.

About this clone itself: Antigen unknown.

The clonotype comes from a man aged 18 to 29 with type 1 diabetes. V is TRBV7-2 and J is TRBJ2-3, with D unclear. The sequenced sample was naive CD4+ T cells from blood. The CDR3 region has the DNA TGTGCCAGCAGCTTAAGTCCTGAGGATACGCAGTATTTT. Translating gives CASSLSPEDTQYF.